In this sample, the clone carrying this T cell receptor (beta chain) turned up a few times. Its antigen is still unknown. The same CDR3 can be traced to other DNA sequences in this sample. This record comes from a study of Ad26.COV2.S vaccination and SARS-CoV-2 variants. Study-level background: Intramuscular Ad26.COV2.S doses were given once or twice, 56 days apart.

Assay used: immunoSEQ multiplex PCR; TCRdb lists only in-frame clones, some missing. The repertoire has hundreds of thousands of clones, around 89% of them found once; the top ten carry around 1.4%. Findings of the study overall: Researchers reported similar non-spike TCR breadth in vaccine and placebo recipients.

CDR1 KGHSH and CDR2 LQKENI come from the germline V gene. This CDR3 is 13 amino acids long. V gave up 2 bases and J gave up 1 base, with 5 bases separating them. As to treatment: roughly 19 received Ad26.COV2.S at low or high dose, single or two shots; about 5 received placebo; per-sample allocation not given. Vaccine and placebo recipients were sampled on day 63 after the first injection. This person who donated was an adult of 18-55 years in Boston. An Ad26 vector carrying the Wuhan-strain SARS-CoV-2 spike served as the vaccine. The chain employs TRBV18 and TRBJ1-1; D is unclear. The sample in question was peripheral blood, obtained in a trial of Ad26.COV2.S vaccine versus placebo. The TCR originated in a person aged 18-60 years who received the Ad26.COV2.S COVID-19 vaccine or a placebo. DNA of the CDR3: TGTGCCAGCTCACCAGGTGAGAACACTGAAGCTTTCTTT. The encoded protein is CASSPGENTEAFF.